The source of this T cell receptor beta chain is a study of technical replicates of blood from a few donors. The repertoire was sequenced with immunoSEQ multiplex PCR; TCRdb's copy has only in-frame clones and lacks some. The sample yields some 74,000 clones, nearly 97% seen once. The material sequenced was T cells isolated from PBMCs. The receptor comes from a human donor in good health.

CDR3 region: CASSPLGGTKKNYGYTF. In nucleotides, the CDR3 is TGCGCCAGCAGTCCTTTGGGAGGGACAAAAAAGAACTATGGCTACACCTTC. The genes are TRBV5-1 and TRBJ1-2, with a tentative D call TRBD1 (6 bases). Germline V CDR1 and CDR2: SGHRS, YFSETQ. The ends were cut back, 5 bases at V and 2 bases at J, with 22 bases in the middle. The CDR3 has 17 amino acids.